The 10 T cell receptor beta chains in this list originate from one sample, sequenced in a study of T cell repertoires in cytomegalovirus infection. Their recognized antigens are unknown. TCRdb ran MiXCR on the reads and lists one entry per CDR3 protein. The top ten clones hold around an eighth of a sample with fewer than 950,000 distinct CDR3 sequences, less than 35% of them seen once. The material was cultured CD8+ T cells from PBMCs, obtained from culture after CMV antigen stimulation. The origin of the receptors is a human donor in good health (CMV status not recorded). Some clones in this sample may be carry-over from other donors' samples.

The chain couples TRBV12-3 or TRBV12-4 to TRBJ2-7; 7 bases match TRBD2. V was pared by 6 bases and J by 0 bases, with 8 bases of the junction left unmatched. The CDR3 spans 15 residues. The CDR3 loop reads CASSGLAENSYEQYV. Here the CDR3 DNA reads TGTGCCAGCAGCGGGCTAGCGGAAAACTCCTACGAGCAGTACGTC.

This clonotype occurred a few times. The genes are TRBV6-5 and TRBJ1-1; D is possibly TRBD1 (6 bases). CDR1 MNHEY and CDR2 SVGAGI come from the germline V gene. This CDR3 has 13 amino acids. Trimming stripped 10 bases from V and 0 bases from J, with 12 bases between. The CDR3 spells CATTRGLNTEAFF. As DNA, the CDR3 is TGTGCCACAACCAGGGGTCTGAACACTGAAGCTTTCTTT.

The CDR3 DNA reads TGTGCCAGCACCCTATCCGGTTATTCCGAGCAGTACTTC. Translation: CASTLSGYSEQYF. This chain joins TRBV7-9 and TRBJ2-7; D not certain. V dropped 7 bases and J dropped 6 bases, with 16 bases sitting between them. The germline CDR1 and CDR2 sequences are SEHNR and FQNEAQ (reference sequence). There are 13 residues in the CDR3.

The genes are TRBV4-2 and TRBJ2-2; 8 nucleotides agree with TRBD2. The CDR3 consists of 14 residues. From germline, CDR1 is LGHNA and CDR2 YNFKEQ. V lost 4 bases, J lost 6 bases, and 4 bases stayed unmatched. The CDR3 region is CASSPGGAAGELFF. The CDR3, as DNA: TGTGCCAGCAGCCCCGGGGGGGCCGCCGGGGAGCTGTTTTTT.

The genes are TRBV27 and TRBJ1-1; D possibly corresponds to TRBD1 (5 bases). The germline CDR1 and CDR2 sequences are MNHEY and SMNVEV (reference sequence). Trimming shortened V by 7 bases and J by 8 bases, and 11 bases separated the two germline ends. The CDR3 is made up of 11 amino acids. The CDR3 loop is CASKRGWEAFF. In nucleotides, the CDR3 is TGTGCCAGCAAGAGGGGATGGGAAGCTTTCTTT.

The chain couples TRBV6-5 to TRBJ2-7; D is ambiguous. V dropped 6 bases and J dropped 2 bases, with 14 bases sitting between them. The germline V gene has CDR1 MNHEY and CDR2 SVGAGI. The CDR3 spans 14 residues. The CDR3 protein is CASSTKYLPYEQYF. In DNA, the CDR3 is TGTGCCAGCAGCACCAAATATCTCCCCTACGAGCAGTACTTC.

The genes are TRBV14 and TRBJ1-4, with D possibly being TRBD1 (6 bases). Germline CDR1 reads SGHDN; CDR2 reads FVKESK. The CDR3 extends over 15 amino acids. V was pared by 2 bases and J by 3 bases, with 10 bases between. CDR3 protein: CASSQLGQSNEKLFF. The CDR3 nucleotides read TGTGCCAGCAGCCAACTTGGACAGTCTAATGAAAAACTGTTTTTT. Full variable domain (missing parts from reference TRBV14 and TRBJ1-4): EAGVTQFPSHSVIEKGQTVTLRCDPISGHDNLYWYRRVMGKEIKFLLHFVKESKQDESGMPNNRFLAERTGGTYSTLKVQPAELEDSGVYFCASSQLGQSNEKLFFGSGTQLSVL.

This clonotype was counted only a few times. The genes are TRBV19 and TRBJ2-2; possibly TRBD1 or TRBD2 for D (5 bases each). The V gene lost 7 bases and the J gene lost 5 bases, with 11 bases spanning the gap. This CDR3 comprises 13 residues. Germline V gene data show CDR1 as LNHDA and CDR2 as SQIVND (reference sequence). The CDR3 sequence is CASTGTATGELFF. DNA for the CDR3: TGTGCCAGTACCGGGACCGCAACCGGGGAGCTGTTTTTT.

This clonotype was counted between two and nine times. The J gene is TRBJ2-1, the V gene TRBV6-5; D may be TRBD1 (6 bases). Trimming removed 2 bases at V and 10 bases at J, with 6 bases between. CDR1 MNHEY and CDR2 SVGAGI come from the germline V gene. The CDR3 sequence is 11 residues long. The CDR3 DNA follows: TGTGCCAGCAGTTACAGGGGGGAGCAGTTCTTC. This translates into CASSYRGEQFF.

This rearrangement joins TRBV11-2 to TRBJ2-2, with 11 bases identical to TRBD2. Per germline, CDR1 SGHAT and CDR2 FQNNGV. The V gene end was trimmed by 1 base and the J gene end by 4 bases; junction bases not matched to a gene: 11. The CDR3 has 19 amino acids. The CDR3 loop is CASSLGVAGGQSPTGELFF. CDR3 in DNA: TGTGCCAGCAGCTTAGGGGTAGCGGGGGGGCAGAGCCCCACCGGGGAGCTGTTTTTT. Using reference TRBV11-2 and TRBJ2-2 for the parts outside the CDR3, the full variable domain is EAGVAQSPRYKIIEKRQSVAFWCNPISGHATLYWYQQILGQGPKLLIQFQNNGVVDDSQLPKDRFSAERLKGVDSTLKIQPAKLEDSAVYLCASSLGVAGGQSPTGELFFGEGSRLTVL.